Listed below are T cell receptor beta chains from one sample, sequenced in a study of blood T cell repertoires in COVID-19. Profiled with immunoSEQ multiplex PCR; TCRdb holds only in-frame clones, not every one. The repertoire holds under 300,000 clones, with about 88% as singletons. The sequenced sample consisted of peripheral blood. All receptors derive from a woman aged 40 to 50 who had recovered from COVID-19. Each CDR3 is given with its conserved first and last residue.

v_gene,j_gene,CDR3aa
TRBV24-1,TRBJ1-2,CATSDGPRGFYGYTF
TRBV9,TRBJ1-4,CASSVEGVEEKLFF
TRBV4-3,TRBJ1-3,CASSQGWGGSGNTIYF
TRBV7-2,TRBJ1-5,CASSSRETGTNGQPQHF
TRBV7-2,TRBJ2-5,CASSISTGEETQYF
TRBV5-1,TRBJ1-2,CASSLSWGPGQGYYGYTF
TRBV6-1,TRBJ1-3,CASSEGGGVGNTIYF
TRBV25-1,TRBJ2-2,CASSESSGRGGTGELFF
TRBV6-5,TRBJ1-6,CASSYIGVGGSPLHF
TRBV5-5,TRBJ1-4,CASSLATGVVGEKLFF